This TCR beta chain was obtained from a study of vaccination effects on CD4 cells after COVID-19. Produced via immunoSEQ multiplex PCR; TCRdb's table is partial and in-frame only. Altogether about 61,000 clones are present, around 81% being singletons, with the ten largest covering 2.5%. Before any sequencing was done, the ViraFEST assay used viral peptide pools to expand antigen-specific CD4+ T cells. Subsequent to a culture period of about ten days, CD4+ T cells were isolated. Germline trimming cut 3 bases from V and 3 bases from J; bases unmatched to any gene: 7. Per the germline V gene, CDR1 is KGHSH and CDR2 is LQKENI. CDR3 length equals 16 residues. Of note for this clone: Its antigen is as yet unknown.

V is TRBV18 and J is TRBJ2-5; 10 nucleotides match TRBD1. This sequence originates from a human donor who received a COVID-19 vaccine. The sequencing here drew on CD4+ T cells from PBMCs cultured with HCoV-229E spike peptides, taken before COVID-19 vaccination. CDR3 region: CASSPRIGQGEETQYF. DNA for the CDR3: TGTGCCAGCTCACCGCGAATAGGACAGGGGGAAGAGACCCAGTACTTC. The full variable domain, its missing parts supplied by reference TRBV18 and TRBJ2-5, is NAGVMQNPRHLVRRRGQEARLRCSPMKGHSHVYWYRQLPEEGLKFMVYLQKENIIDESGMPKERFSAEFPKEGPSILRIQQVVRGDSAAYFCASSPRIGQGEETQYFGPGTRLLVL.